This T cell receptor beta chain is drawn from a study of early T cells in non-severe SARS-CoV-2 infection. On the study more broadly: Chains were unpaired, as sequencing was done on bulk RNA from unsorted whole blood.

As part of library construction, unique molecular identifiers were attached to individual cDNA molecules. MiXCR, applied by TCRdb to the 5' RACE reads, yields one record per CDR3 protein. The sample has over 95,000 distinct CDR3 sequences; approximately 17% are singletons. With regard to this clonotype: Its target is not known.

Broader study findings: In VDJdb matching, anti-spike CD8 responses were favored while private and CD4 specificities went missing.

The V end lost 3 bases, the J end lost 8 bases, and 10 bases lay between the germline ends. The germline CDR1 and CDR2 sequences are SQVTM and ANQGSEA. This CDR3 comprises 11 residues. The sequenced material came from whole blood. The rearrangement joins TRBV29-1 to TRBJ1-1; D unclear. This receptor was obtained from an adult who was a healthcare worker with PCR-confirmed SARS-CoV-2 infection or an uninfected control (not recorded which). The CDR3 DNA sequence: TGCAGCGTTGATTGGATTGGAGAAGCTTTCTTT. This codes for CSVDWIGEAFF.